Sequencing of this TCR beta chain was carried out in a study of cytomegalovirus exposure and HLA in healthy donors. About the research overall: Findings of an earlier analysis included about 100 million unique TCR beta sequences from 190 million or so T cells.

The study ran its PCR with 60 Vbeta and 13 Jbeta primers. The method was immunoSEQ multiplex PCR; TCRdb's version includes in-frame clones alone and lacks a portion of them. The sample includes 90,000 or so clones, 75% to 85% of them seen just once. On this clone: The antigen is undetermined.

Study-level findings and limits: Donors were assumed by presence/absence analyses to have roughly uniform sequencing depth. One variant, a missense change in DCLRE1C, was linked in a later analysis to TCR beta V- and J-gene trimming.

Germline CDR1 and CDR2: SGHVS and FQNEAQ. Between the trimmed V and J ends, which lost 0 bases and 2 bases, there was a span of 7 bases. The CDR3 contains 14 residues. Sequenced sample: PBMCs. This TCR came from a young man in good health and CMV-seropositive. This chain joins TRBV7-8 and TRBJ1-2; maybe TRBD1 (6 bases). In DNA, the CDR3 is TGTGCCAGCAGCTTAGCCGGACAGAACTATGGCTACACCTTC. Translated: CASSLAGQNYGYTF.